This T cell receptor (beta chain) was profiled in a study of T cell repertoires in cytomegalovirus infection. The sample holds a few counts of this clonotype. The CDR3 is 17 amino acids. Germline-derived CDR1 and CDR2 are DFQATT and SNEGSKA (reference sequence). TCRdb reprocessed the reads via MiXCR and lists one record per CDR3 protein. The data show a few hundred thousand distinct CDR3 sequences, around 9.5% seen once. V and J are TRBV20-1 and TRBJ2-5; TRBD2 matches 10 bases. The TCR was taken from a human donor in good health (CMV status not recorded). Some clones in this sample may be carry-over from other donors' samples. Sample: PBMCs. The CDR3 spells CSPLPVIERGGEKTQYF. The CDR3 bases are TGCTCCCCCCTCCCCGTTATTGAGCGGGGGGGCGAAAAGACCCAGTACTTC.